Described below is a single TCR beta chain sequence and its context. As processed by the authors: Reference gene primer amplification gave nucleated cell count estimates. Libraries were prepared by immunoSEQ multiplex PCR; TCRdb keeps only in-frame clonotypes and omits some of them. The DNA was the basis for D and trimming; V, J and clone size are from that table. The sample yields about 170,000 clones, roughly 86% seen once. Seattle researchers signed up patients amid active infection and tracked them longitudinally. CDR1 is SNHLY, CDR2 FYNNEI, per germline. Trimming removed 6 bases from V and 0 bases from J, with 11 bases in between. CDR3 length equals 15 residues. These data belong to a study of blood T cell repertoires in COVID-19. Study details: Samples came from the United States, Italy and Spain, spanning acute and convalescent COVID-19. Sample material is recorded as cDNA or gDNA derived from T cells, B-cell-depleted T cells, or PBMCs.

The chain recombines TRBV2 with TRBJ2-2; D may be TRBD2 (6 bases). The receptor was isolated from a woman older than 75 with COVID-19, enrolled during active disease. Sequenced material: peripheral blood. For the CDR3, the DNA is TGTGCCAGCAGGGAGGGGTTAGCGAACACCGGGGAGCTGTTTTTT. The encoded protein is CASREGLANTGELFF.